These 14 T cell receptor beta chains originate from one sample sequenced in a study of cytomegalovirus exposure and HLA in healthy donors. Sequencing was performed with immunoSEQ multiplex PCR; in TCRdb, only in-frame clones are kept and a portion is missing. There are more than 45,000 clones in the sample; about 93% occur only once, and under 3% lies in the top ten. Sequenced: PBMCs. Receptors originate from a man between 18 and 29 years old in good health and CMV-seronegative.

This clone was observed once. This sequence joins TRBV7-9 and TRBJ2-2; weak D call: TRBD2 (6 bases). The V gene's germline CDR1 is SEHNR and CDR2 FQNEAQ (reference sequence). The CDR3 is made up of 16 amino acids. Trimming removed 0 bases at V and 6 bases at J, with 14 bases between. The CDR3 spells CASSLAGTVVSGELFF. DNA for the CDR3: TGTGCCAGCAGCTTAGCGGGGACTGTGGTCTCCGGGGAGCTGTTTTTT.

J is TRBJ1-2 and V is TRBV6-1; D is perhaps TRBD1 (6 bases). The CDR3 runs to 14 residues. With 5 bases removed from V and 5 bases from J, the gap between germline ends came to 15 bases. Germline loops: CDR1 MNHNS, CDR2 SASEGT. In nucleotides, the CDR3 is TGTGCCAGCAGTCCCAGGACAGCGGGGTATGGCTACACCTTC. This codes for CASSPRTAGYGYTF.

The V gene is TRBV10-3, the J gene TRBJ2-7, with 8 bases identical to TRBD1. The V segment lost 8 bases and the J segment 4 bases; nucleotides outside the gene matches: 10. The CDR3 loop spans 14 amino acids. The germline V gene encodes CDR1 ENHRY and CDR2 SYGVKD. The CDR3, as DNA: TGTGCCATCGGGGACAGGCGTGGAGGGTACGAGCAGTACTTC. Protein product: CAIGDRRGGYEQYF.

This sequence joins TRBV7-2 and TRBJ2-2; maybe TRBD2 (5 bases). The CDR3 contains 15 residues. Germline V gene data show CDR1 as SGHTA and CDR2 as FQGNSA. Trimming shortened V by 1 base and J by 6 bases, and 12 bases separated the two germline ends. This CDR3 is CASSLEASIAGELFF. For the CDR3, the DNA is TGTGCCAGCAGCTTAGAGGCTAGCATCGCCGGGGAGCTGTTTTTT.

This clone was counted a single time. V gene TRBV19 combines with J gene TRBJ2-1; 12 nucleotides agree with TRBD1. Germline lookup yields CDR1 LNHDA and CDR2 SQIVND (reference sequence). Unmatched junction bases numbered 11, after V lost 10 bases and J lost 7 bases. The CDR3 loop spans 15 amino acids. The CDR3 DNA is TGTGCCACCAACGCCGGGACAGGGGGCTTGAATGAGCAGTTCTTC. Amino acids: CATNAGTGGLNEQFF.

The chain has TRBV5-6 and TRBJ1-1, with a possible D match to TRBD1 (6 bases). V lost 4 bases and J 5 bases, leaving 18 bases between the germline ends. This CDR3 is 15 amino acids long. Germline loops: CDR1 SGHDT, CDR2 YYEEEE. The CDR3 DNA sequence: TGTGCCAGCAGCGCGCGGACACAGGGAGGGACTGAAGCTTTCTTT. Its translation is CASSARTQGGTEAFF.

CDR3 DNA sequence: TGTGCCAGCAGATACCTAGACAGGGGGCACACTGAAGCTTTCTTT. Encoded protein: CASRYLDRGHTEAFF. The chain carries TRBV6-5 and TRBJ1-1; 10 bases match TRBD1. V lost 6 bases to trimming and J lost 3 bases; unmatched junction nucleotides: 7. The length of the CDR3 is 15 residues. CDR1 is MNHEY, CDR2 SVGAGI, per germline.

The chain recombines TRBV2 with TRBJ2-1; D gene unclear. This CDR3 comprises 13 residues. The V gene lost 1 base and the J gene lost 11 bases, with 12 bases spanning the gap. CDR1 is SNHLY and CDR2 is FYNNEI in the germline V gene. Written as DNA, the CDR3 is TGTGCCAGCAGTGAAGTAGTAGAGACTCAGCAGTTCTTC. As protein: CASSEVVETQQFF. Full variable domain (rest looked up from reference TRBV2 and TRBJ2-1): EPEVTQTPSHQVTQMGQEVILRCVPISNHLYFYWYRQILGQKVEFLVSFYNNEISEKSEIFDDQFSVERPDGSNFTLKIRSTKLEDSAMYFCASSEVVETQQFFGPGTRLTVL.

Only a few counts were recorded for this clone. The chain is built from TRBV6-6 and TRBJ2-7; 8 bases align to TRBD1. V dropped 4 bases and J dropped 0; count of bases not matched to a gene: 5. In germline, CDR1 is MNHNY, CDR2 SVGAGI (reference sequence). This CDR3 is built from 15 residues. The CDR3 DNA sequence: TGTGCCAGCAGTTCATGGACAGGGAACTCCTACGAGCAGTACTTC. Its translation is CASSSWTGNSYEQYF.

The rearrangement uses TRBV15 and TRBJ1-5; 8 bases align to TRBD1. V dropped 3 bases and J dropped 9; count of bases not matched to a gene: 10. Germline CDR1 is LNHNV and CDR2 is YYDKDF (reference sequence). The CDR3 is made up of 15 amino acids. As DNA, the CDR3 is TGTGCCACCAGCAGGGATACAGGGGGGGGTCGGCCCCAGCATTTT. Residues: CATSRDTGGGRPQHF.

The chain links TRBV7-7 to TRBJ2-2; 8 bases are shared with TRBD2. Trimming cost V 5 bases and J 1 base; bases outside gene matches: 6. CDR1 is SSHAT, CDR2 FNYEAQ, per germline (reference sequence). The length of the CDR3 is 16 residues. The CDR3 DNA is TGTGCCAGCAGCCCAAGACTAGCGCTGAACACCGGGGAGCTGTTTTTT. It is translated as CASSPRLALNTGELFF.

The chain employs TRBV7-2 and TRBJ2-7; TRBD1 might be the D (5 bases). Germline V gene data show CDR1 as SGHTA and CDR2 as FQGNSA. Trimming took off 5 bases at V and 2 bases at J, with 10 bases between the two ends. This CDR3 spans 13 amino acids. For the CDR3, the DNA is TGTGCCAGCAGCCCGAGGACAACCTACGAGCAGTACTTC. Its protein is CASSPRTTYEQYF.

This chain uses TRBV27 with TRBJ2-3; D is perhaps TRBD2 (5 bases). V was cut by 2 bases and J by 4 bases, with 13 bases left in between. Per the germline V gene, CDR1 is MNHEY and CDR2 is SMNVEV (reference sequence). The CDR3 extends over 15 amino acids. In DNA form, the CDR3 reads TGTGCCAGCAGTTTAACCGTCCCGGGGTCAGATACGCAGTATTTT. Translated, it gives CASSLTVPGSDTQYF.

The V gene is TRBV30, the J gene TRBJ2-7; the match to TRBD1 covers 12 bases. CDR3 length equals 14 residues. The germline V gene encodes CDR1 GTSNPN and CDR2 SVGIG (reference sequence). V was pared by 3 bases and J by 4 bases, with 4 bases of the junction left unmatched. The CDR3 spells CAWRRGQGAYEQYF. CDR3 bases: TGTGCCTGGAGACGGGGACAGGGGGCATACGAGCAGTACTTC. Full variable domain (remainder filled in from reference TRBV30 and TRBJ2-7): SQTIHQWPATLVQPVGSPLSLECTVEGTSNPNLYWYRQAAGRGLQLLFYSVGIGQISSEVPQNLSASRPQDRQFILSSKKLLLSDSGFYLCAWRRGQGAYEQYFGPGTRLTVT.